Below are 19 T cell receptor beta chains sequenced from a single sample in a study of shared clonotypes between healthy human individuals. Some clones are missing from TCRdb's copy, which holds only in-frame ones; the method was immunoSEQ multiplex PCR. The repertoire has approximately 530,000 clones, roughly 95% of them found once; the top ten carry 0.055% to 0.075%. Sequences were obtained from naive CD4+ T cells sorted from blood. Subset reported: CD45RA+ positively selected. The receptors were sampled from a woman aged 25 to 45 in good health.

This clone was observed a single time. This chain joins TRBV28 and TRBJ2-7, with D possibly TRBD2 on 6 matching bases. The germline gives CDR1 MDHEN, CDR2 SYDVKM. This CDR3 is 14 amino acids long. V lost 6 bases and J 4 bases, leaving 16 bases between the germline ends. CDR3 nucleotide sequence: TGTGCCAGCAGACGGGAGATTGATAGGTACGAGCAGTACTTC. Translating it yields CASRREIDRYEQYF.

DNA for the CDR3: TGTGCCAGCAGGGTACATGGGACACCTAAAACTAACACCGGGGAGCTGTTTTTT. This gives the protein CASRVHGTPKTNTGELFF. V usage is TRBV28 and J usage is TRBJ2-2; maybe TRBD1 (6 bases). V lost 6 bases and J 2 bases, leaving 22 bases between the germline ends. The CDR3 length is 18 residues. CDR1 and CDR2 from the germline V gene are MDHEN and SYDVKM.

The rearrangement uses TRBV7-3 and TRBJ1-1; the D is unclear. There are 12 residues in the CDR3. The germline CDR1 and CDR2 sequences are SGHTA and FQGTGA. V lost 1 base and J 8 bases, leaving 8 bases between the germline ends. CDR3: CASSLRGGEAFF. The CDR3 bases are TGTGCCAGCAGCTTAAGGGGAGGGGAAGCTTTCTTT.

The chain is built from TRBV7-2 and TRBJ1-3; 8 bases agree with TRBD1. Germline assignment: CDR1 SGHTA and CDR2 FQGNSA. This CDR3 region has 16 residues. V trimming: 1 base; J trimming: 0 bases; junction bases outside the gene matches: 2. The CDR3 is CASSLGTGYSGNTIYF. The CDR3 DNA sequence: TGTGCCAGCAGCTTAGGGACAGGGTACTCTGGAAACACCATATATTTT.

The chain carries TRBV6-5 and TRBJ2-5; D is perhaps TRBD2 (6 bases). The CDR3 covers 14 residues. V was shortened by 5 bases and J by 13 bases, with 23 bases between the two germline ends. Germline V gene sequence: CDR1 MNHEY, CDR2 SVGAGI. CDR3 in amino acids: CASSEGLPKRHRYF. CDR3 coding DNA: TGTGCCAGCAGTGAGGGACTCCCAAAACGACACCGGTACTTC.

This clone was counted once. CDR3 nucleotides: TGCGCCAGCAGCTTGGCCACGGGCAAAGGTGAAAAACTGTTTTTT. Protein: CASSLATGKGEKLFF. This chain connects TRBV5-1 to TRBJ1-4; D is unresolved. The CDR3 length is 15 residues. The germline V and J ends were trimmed by 0 bases and 7 bases, with 13 bases remaining between them. Germline V gene sequence: CDR1 SGHRS, CDR2 YFSETQ.

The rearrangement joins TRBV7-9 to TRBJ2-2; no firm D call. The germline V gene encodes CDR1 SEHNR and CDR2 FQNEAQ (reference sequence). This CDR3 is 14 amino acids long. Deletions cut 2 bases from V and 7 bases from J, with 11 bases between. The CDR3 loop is CASSLSQGGGELFF. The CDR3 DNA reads TGTGCCAGCAGCTTATCTCAAGGCGGCGGGGAGCTGTTTTTT.

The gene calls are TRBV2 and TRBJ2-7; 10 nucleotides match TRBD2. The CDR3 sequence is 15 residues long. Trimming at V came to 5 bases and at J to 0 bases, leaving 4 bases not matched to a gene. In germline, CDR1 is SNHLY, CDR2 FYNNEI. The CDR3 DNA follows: TGTGCCAGCAGTCCGGGACTAGCGAACTCCTACGAGCAGTACTTC. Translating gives CASSPGLANSYEQYF. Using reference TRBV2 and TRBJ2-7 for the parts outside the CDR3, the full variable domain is EPEVTQTPSHQVTQMGQEVILRCVPISNHLYFYWYRQILGQKVEFLVSFYNNEISEKSEIFDDQFSVERPDGSNFTLKIRSTKLEDSAMYFCASSPGLANSYEQYFGPGTRLTVT.

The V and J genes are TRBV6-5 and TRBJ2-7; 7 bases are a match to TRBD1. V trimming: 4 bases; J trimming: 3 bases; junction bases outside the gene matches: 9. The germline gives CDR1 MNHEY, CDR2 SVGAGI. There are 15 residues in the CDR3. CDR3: CASSWGGGTDYEQYF. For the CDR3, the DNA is TGTGCCAGCAGTTGGGGTGGTGGGACAGACTACGAGCAGTACTTC.

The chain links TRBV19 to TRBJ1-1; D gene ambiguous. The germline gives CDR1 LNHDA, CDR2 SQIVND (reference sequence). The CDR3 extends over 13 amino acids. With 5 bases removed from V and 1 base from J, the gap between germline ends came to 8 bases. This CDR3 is CASSATENTEAFF. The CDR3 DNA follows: TGTGCCAGTAGTGCGACGGAGAACACTGAAGCTTTCTTT.

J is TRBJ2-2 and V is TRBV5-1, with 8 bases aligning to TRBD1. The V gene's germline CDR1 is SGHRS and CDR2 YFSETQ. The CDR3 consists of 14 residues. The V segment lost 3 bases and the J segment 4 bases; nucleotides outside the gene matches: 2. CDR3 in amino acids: CASSYDRGTGELFF. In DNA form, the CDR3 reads TGCGCCAGCAGCTACGACAGGGGCACCGGGGAGCTGTTTTTT.

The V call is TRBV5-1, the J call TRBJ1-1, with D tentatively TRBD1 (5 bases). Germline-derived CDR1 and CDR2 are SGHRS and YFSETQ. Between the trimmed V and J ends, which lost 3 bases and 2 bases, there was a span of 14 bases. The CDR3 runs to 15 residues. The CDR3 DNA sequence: TGCGCCAGCAGCTGGGAGGGGCAAACTAACACTGAAGCTTTCTTT. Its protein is CASSWEGQTNTEAFF.

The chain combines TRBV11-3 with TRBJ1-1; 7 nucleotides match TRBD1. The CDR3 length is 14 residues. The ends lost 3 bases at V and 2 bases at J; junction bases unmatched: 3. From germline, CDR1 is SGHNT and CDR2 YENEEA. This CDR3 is CASSFSGGNTEAFF. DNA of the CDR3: TGTGCCAGCAGCTTTTCAGGGGGTAACACTGAAGCTTTCTTT.

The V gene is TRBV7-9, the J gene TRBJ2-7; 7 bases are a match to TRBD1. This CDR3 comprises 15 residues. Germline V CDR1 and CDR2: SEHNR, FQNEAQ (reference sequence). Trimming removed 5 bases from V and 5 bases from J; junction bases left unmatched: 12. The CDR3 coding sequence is TGTGCCAGCAGCGCAGCCCGACAGGGTGGTAACGAGCAGTACTTC. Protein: CASSAARQGGNEQYF.

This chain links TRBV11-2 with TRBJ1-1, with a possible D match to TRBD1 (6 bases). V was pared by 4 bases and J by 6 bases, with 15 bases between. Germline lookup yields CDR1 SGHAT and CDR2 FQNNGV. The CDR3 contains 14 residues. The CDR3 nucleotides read TGTGCCAGCAGCTCGATAACAGGGTCTTCTGAAGCTTTCTTT. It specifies CASSSITGSSEAFF.

The CDR3: CASSAITGLEQFF. CDR3 nucleotide sequence: TGTGCCAGCAGTGCCATCACAGGGTTGGAGCAGTTCTTC. V usage is TRBV6-5 and J usage is TRBJ2-1; tentative D call: TRBD1 (6 bases). Germline V lookup: CDR1 MNHEY, CDR2 SVGAGI. The V and J ends lost 5 bases and 10 bases respectively, with 15 bases between them. This CDR3 comprises 13 residues.

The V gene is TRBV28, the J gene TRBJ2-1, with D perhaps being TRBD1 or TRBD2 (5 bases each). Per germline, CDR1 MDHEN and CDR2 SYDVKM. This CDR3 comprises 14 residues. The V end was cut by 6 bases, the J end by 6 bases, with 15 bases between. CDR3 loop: CASRLGVVRNEQFF. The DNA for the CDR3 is TGTGCCAGCAGACTGGGGGTAGTTCGCAATGAGCAGTTCTTC. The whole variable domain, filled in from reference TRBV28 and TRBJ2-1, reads DVKVTQSSRYLVKRTGEKVFLECVQDMDHENMFWYRQDPGLGLRLIYFSYDVKMKEKGDIPEGYSVSREKKERFSLILESASTNQTSMYLCASRLGVVRNEQFFGPGTRLTVL.

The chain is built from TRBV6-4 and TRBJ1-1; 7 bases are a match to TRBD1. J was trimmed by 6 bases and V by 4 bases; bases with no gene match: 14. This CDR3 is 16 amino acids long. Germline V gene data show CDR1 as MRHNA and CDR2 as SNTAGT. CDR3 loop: CASSVNRATGAAEAFF. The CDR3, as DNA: TGTGCCAGCAGTGTCAATAGAGCTACAGGGGCGGCTGAAGCTTTCTTT.

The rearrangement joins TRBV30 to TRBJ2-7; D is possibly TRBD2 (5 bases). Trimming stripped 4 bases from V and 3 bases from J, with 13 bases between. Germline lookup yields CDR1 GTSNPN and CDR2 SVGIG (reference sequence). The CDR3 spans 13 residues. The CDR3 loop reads CAWKRGLSYEQYF. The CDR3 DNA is TGTGCCTGGAAGCGCGGGCTCAGCTACGAGCAGTACTTC.